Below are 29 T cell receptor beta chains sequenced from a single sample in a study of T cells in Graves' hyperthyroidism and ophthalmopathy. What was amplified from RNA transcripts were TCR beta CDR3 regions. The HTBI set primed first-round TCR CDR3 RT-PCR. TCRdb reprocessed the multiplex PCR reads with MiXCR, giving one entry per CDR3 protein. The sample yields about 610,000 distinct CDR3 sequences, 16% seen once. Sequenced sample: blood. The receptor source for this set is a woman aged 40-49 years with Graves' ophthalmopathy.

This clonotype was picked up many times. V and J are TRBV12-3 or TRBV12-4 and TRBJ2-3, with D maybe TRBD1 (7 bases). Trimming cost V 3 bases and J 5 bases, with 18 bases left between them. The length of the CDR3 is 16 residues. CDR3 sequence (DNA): TGTGCCAGCAGTTTCTCCCCCGGGCAGGGGGGAGATACGCAGTATTTT. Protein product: CASSFSPGQGGDTQYF.

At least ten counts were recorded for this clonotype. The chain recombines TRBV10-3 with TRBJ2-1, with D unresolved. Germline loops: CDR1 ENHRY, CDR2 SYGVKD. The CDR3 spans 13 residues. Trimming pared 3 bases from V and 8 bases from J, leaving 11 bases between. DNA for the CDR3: TGTGCCATCAGTGAACCCTCTAGTTATGAGCAGTTCTTC. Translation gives CAISEPSSYEQFF.

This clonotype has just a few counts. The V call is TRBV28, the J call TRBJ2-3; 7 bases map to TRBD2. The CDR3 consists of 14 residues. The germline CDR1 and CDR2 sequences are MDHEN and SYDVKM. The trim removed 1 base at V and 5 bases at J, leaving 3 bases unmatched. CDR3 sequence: CASSLYGTKDTQYF. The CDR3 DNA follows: TGTGCCAGCAGTTTATACGGGACTAAAGATACGCAGTATTTT. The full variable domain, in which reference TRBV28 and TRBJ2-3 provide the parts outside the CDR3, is DVKVTQSSRYLVKRTGEKVFLECVQDMDHENMFWYRQDPGLGLRLIYFSYDVKMKEKGDIPEGYSVSREKKERFSLILESASTNQTSMYLCASSLYGTKDTQYFGPGTRLTVL.

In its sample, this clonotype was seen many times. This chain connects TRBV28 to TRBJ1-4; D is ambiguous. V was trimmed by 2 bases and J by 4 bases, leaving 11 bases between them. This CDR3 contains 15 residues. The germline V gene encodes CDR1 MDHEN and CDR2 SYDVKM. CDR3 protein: CASSLAGLGNEKLFF. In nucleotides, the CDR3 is TGTGCCAGCAGTTTAGCGGGGTTGGGTAATGAAAAACTGTTTTTT. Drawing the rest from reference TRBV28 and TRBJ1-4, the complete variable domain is DVKVTQSSRYLVKRTGEKVFLECVQDMDHENMFWYRQDPGLGLRLIYFSYDVKMKEKGDIPEGYSVSREKKERFSLILESASTNQTSMYLCASSLAGLGNEKLFFGSGTQLSVL.

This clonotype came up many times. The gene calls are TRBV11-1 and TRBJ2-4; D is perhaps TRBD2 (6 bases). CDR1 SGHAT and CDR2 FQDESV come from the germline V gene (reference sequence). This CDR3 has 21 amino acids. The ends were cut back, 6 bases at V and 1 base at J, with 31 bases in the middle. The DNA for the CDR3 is TGTGCCAGCAGGAAAGATCCTCTTTTAGTGGGGGGATCAGCCGCCAAAAACATTCAGTACTTC. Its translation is CASRKDPLLVGGSAAKNIQYF.

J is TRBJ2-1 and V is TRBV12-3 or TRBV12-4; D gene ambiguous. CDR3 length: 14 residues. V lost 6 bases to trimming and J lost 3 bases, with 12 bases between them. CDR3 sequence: CASRWSLDYNEQFF. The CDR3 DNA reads TGTGCCAGCAGGTGGAGTTTGGACTACAATGAGCAGTTCTTC.

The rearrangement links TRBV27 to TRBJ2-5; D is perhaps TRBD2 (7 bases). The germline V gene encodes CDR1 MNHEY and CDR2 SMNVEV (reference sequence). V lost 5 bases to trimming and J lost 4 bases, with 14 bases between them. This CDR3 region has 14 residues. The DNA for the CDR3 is TGTGCCAGCAGTCCTTTGGGGGGGGCAGAGACCCAGTACTTC. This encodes CASSPLGGAETQYF.

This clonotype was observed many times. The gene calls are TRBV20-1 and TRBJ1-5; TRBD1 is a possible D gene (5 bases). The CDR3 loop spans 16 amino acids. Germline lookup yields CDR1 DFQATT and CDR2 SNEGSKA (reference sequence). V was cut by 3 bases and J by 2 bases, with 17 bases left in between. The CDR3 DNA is TGCAGTGCTAGGGAGCGCAGGGTGGCGGGCAATCAGCCCCAGCATTTT. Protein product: CSARERRVAGNQPQHF.

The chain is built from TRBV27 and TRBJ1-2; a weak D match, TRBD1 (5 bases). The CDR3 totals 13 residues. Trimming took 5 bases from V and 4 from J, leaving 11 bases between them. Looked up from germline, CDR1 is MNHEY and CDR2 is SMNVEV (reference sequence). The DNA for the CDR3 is TGTGCCAGCAGTGCTCCTGGGGGCTATGGCTACACCTTC. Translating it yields CASSAPGGYGYTF.

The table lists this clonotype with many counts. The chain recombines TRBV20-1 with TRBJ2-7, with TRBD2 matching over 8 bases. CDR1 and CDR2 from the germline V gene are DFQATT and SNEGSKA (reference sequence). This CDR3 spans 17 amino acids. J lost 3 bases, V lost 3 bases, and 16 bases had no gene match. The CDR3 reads CSASRRGEGLRLYEQYF. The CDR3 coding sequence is TGCAGTGCTAGTCGGCGGGGGGAAGGCCTTCGGCTCTACGAGCAGTACTTC.

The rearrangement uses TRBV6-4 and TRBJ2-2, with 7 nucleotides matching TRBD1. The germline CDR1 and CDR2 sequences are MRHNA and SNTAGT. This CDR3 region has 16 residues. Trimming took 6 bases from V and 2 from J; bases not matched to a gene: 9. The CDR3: CASSKQGTTNTGELFF. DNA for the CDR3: TGTGCCAGCAGCAAACAGGGGACCACTAACACCGGGGAGCTGTTTTTT.

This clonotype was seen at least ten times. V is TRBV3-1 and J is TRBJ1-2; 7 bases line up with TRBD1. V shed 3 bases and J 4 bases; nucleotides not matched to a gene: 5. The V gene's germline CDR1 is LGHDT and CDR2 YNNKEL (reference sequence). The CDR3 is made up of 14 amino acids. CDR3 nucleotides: TGTGCCAGCAGCCACAATAGGGGGCTCTATGGCTACACCTTC. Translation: CASSHNRGLYGYTF.

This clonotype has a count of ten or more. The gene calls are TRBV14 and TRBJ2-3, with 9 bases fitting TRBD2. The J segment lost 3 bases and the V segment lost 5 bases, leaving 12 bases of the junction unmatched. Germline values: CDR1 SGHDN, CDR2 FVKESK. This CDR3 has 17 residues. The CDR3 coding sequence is TGTGCCAGCAGCAAGCGGGCCGCGGGGGGGAGGACAGATACGCAGTATTTT. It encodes CASSKRAAGGRTDTQYF. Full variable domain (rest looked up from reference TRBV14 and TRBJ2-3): EAGVTQFPSHSVIEKGQTVTLRCDPISGHDNLYWYRRVMGKEIKFLLHFVKESKQDESGMPNNRFLAERTGGTYSTLKVQPAELEDSGVYFCASSKRAAGGRTDTQYFGPGTRLTVL.

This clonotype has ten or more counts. The CDR3 sequence: CASSLNRGGLQETQYF. DNA of the CDR3: TGTGCCAGCAGCTTAAACCGCGGGGGTCTCCAAGAGACCCAGTACTTC. The V call is TRBV7-9, the J call TRBJ2-5; the match to TRBD2 covers 7 bases. The trim removed 2 bases at V and 1 base at J, leaving 7 bases unmatched. The CDR3 runs to 16 residues. The germline V gene encodes CDR1 SEHNR and CDR2 FQNEAQ (reference sequence).

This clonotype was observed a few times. Written as DNA, the CDR3 is TGTGCCAGTAGTATTGGTAGTCGGGTCGCTGAAGCTTTCTTT. This gives the protein CASSIGSRVAEAFF. The chain links TRBV19 to TRBJ1-1; D unclear. Germline-derived CDR1 and CDR2 are LNHDA and SQIVND (reference sequence). The ends were cut back, 3 bases at V and 6 bases at J, with 14 bases in the middle. The CDR3 is made up of 14 amino acids. Complete variable domain (other parts from reference TRBV19 and TRBJ1-1): DGGITQSPKYLFRKEGQNVTLSCEQNLNHDAMYWYRQDPGQGLRLIYYSQIVNDFQKGDIAEGYSVSREKKESFPLTVTSAQKNPTAFYLCASSIGSRVAEAFFGQGTRLTVV.

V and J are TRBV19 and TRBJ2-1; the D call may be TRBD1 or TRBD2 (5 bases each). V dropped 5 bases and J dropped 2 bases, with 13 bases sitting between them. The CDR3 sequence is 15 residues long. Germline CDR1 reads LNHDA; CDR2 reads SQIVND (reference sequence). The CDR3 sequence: CASSPRDPPYNEQFF. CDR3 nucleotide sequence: TGTGCCAGTAGTCCCCGGGACCCCCCCTACAATGAGCAGTTCTTC.

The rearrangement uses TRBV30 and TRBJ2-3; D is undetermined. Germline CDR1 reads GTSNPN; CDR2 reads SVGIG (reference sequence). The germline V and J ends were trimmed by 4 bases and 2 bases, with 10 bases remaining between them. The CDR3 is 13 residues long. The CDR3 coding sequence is TGTGCCTGGAACGACGGAAACACAGATACGCAGTATTTT. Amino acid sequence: CAWNDGNTDTQYF.

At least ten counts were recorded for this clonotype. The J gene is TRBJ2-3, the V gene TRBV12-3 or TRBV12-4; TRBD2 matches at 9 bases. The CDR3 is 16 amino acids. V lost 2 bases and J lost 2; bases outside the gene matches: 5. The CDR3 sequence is CASSLHSGGYTDTQYF. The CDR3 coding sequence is TGTGCCAGCAGTTTACATAGCGGGGGTTACACAGATACGCAGTATTTT.

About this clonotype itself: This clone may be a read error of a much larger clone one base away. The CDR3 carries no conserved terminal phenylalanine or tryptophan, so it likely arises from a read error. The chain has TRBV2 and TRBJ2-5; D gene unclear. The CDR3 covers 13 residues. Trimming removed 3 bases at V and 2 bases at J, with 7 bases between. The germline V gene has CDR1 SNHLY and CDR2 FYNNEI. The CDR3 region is CASSEAQQETQYL. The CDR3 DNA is TGTGCCAGCAGTGAGGCACAGCAAGAGACCCAGTACCTC.

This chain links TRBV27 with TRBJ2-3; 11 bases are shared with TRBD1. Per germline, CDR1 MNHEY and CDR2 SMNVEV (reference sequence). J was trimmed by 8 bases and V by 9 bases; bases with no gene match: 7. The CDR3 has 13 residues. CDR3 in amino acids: CASSDRGLGTQYF. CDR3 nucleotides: TGTGCCAGTTCGGACAGGGGGCTAGGTACGCAGTATTTT.

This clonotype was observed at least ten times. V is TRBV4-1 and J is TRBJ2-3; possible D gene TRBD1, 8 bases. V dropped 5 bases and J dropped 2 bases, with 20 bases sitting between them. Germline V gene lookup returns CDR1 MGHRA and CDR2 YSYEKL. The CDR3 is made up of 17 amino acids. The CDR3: CASSSSLQGGFTDTQYF. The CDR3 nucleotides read TGCGCCAGCAGCTCTTCTCTACAGGGGGGGTTCACAGATACGCAGTATTTT.

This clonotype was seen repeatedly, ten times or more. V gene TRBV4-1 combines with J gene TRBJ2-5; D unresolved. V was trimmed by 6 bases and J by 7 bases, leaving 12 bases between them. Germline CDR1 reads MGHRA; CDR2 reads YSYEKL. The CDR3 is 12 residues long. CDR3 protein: CASSPEKGTQYF. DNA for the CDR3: TGCGCCAGCAGTCCAGAGAAAGGGACCCAGTACTTC.

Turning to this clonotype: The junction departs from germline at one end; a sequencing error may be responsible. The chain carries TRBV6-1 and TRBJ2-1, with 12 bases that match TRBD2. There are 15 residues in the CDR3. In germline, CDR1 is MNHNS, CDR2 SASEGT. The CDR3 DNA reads TGTGTCAGCAGACTAGCGGGGGTCATATACAATGAGCAGTTCTTC. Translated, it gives CVSRLAGVIYNEQFF.

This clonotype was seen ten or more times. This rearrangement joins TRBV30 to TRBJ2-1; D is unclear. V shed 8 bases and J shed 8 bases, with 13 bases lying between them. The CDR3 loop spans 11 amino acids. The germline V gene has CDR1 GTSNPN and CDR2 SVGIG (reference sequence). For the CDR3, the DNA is TGTGCCGCCCCCGGTAGGGATGAGCAGTTCTTC. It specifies CAAPGRDEQFF.

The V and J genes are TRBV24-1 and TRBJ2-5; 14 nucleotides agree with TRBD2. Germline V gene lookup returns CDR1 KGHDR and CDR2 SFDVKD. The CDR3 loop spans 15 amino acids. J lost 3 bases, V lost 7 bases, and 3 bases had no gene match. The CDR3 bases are TGTGCCACCAGCGCGACTAGCGGGGGGGAAGAGACCCAGTACTTC. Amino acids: CATSATSGGEETQYF.

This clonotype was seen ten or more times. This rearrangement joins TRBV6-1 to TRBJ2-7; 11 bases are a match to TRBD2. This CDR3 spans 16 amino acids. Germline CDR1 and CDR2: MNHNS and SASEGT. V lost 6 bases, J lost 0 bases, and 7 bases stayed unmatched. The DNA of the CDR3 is TGTGCCAGCAGACAGCTTAGCGGGAGGGACTCCTACGAGCAGTACTTC. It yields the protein CASRQLSGRDSYEQYF.

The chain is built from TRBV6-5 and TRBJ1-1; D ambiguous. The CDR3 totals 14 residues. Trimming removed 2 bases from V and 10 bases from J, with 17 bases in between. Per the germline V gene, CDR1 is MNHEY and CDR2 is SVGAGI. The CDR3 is CASSYDGTSGGAFF. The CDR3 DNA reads TGTGCCAGCAGTTACGACGGAACATCCGGAGGAGCTTTCTTT.

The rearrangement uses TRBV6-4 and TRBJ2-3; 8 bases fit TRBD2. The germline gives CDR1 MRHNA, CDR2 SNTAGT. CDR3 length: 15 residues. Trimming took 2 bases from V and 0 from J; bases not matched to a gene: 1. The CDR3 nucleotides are TGTGCCAGCAGTGACGTAGCGGGGAGCACAGATACGCAGTATTTT. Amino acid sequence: CASSDVAGSTDTQYF.

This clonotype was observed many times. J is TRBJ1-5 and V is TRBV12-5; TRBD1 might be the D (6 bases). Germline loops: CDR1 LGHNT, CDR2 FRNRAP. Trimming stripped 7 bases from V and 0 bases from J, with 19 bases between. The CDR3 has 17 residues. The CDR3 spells CASAYRETKYSNQPQHF. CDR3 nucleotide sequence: TGTGCTAGTGCCTACAGGGAAACCAAATATAGCAATCAGCCCCAGCATTTT.